Each of the 9 T cell receptor beta chains below was sequenced from the same sample in a study of STAT3 mutations in large granular lymphocyte leukemia. General study results and limits: In T-cell large granular lymphocyte leukemia, about half of patients showed multiple immunodominant subclonotypes.

Which antigens these TCRs recognize remains unknown. This table comes from immunoSEQ multiplex PCR, and its TCRdb copy is limited to in-frame clones, with some not included. The data hold 9,500 to 12,000 clones, with over 75% observed a single time. The sample taken for sequencing was peripheral blood mononuclear cells. Receptors originate from a man older than 75 with T-cell large granular lymphocyte leukemia. Some clones in this sample may be carry-over from other donors' samples.

The rearrangement uses TRBV12-5 and TRBJ1-5, with no clear D. Trimming cost V 6 bases and J 4 bases, with 4 bases left between them. This CDR3 comprises 11 residues. The germline V gene encodes CDR1 LGHNT and CDR2 FRNRAP. CDR3 loop: CASGGNQPQHF. As DNA, the CDR3 is TGTGCTAGTGGAGGGAATCAGCCCCAGCATTTT. Looking up the rest from reference TRBV12-5 and TRBJ1-5 gives the full variable domain: DARVTQTPRHKVTEMGQEVTMRCQPILGHNTVFWYRQTMMQGLELLAYFRNRAPLDDSGMPKDRFSAEMPDATLATLKIQPSEPRDSAVYFCASGGNQPQHFGDGTRLSIL.

This sequence joins TRBV11-2 and TRBJ2-1; TRBD1 matches at 8 bases. With 6 bases clipped from V and 6 bases from J, the junction kept 4 bases outside the gene matches. The CDR3 has 13 residues. Germline V gene sequence: CDR1 SGHAT, CDR2 FQNNGV. CDR3 in amino acids: CASRPTGGNEQFF. For the CDR3, the DNA is TGTGCCAGCAGACCCACAGGGGGCAATGAGCAGTTCTTC.

The chain has TRBV2 and TRBJ2-3; D could derive from TRBD1 or TRBD2 (6 bases each). Germline CDR1 is SNHLY and CDR2 is FYNNEI. V lost 9 bases, J lost 9 bases, and 19 bases lay in between. This CDR3 spans 13 amino acids. The CDR3 loop reads CASTEGDTSTQYF. CDR3 DNA: TGTGCCAGTACGGAGGGGGACACATCCACGCAGTATTTT.

The count of this clone is one. V gene TRBV6-6 combines with J gene TRBJ1-4; D remains ambiguous. The CDR3 runs to 13 residues. Germline V lookup: CDR1 MNHNY, CDR2 SVGAGI (reference sequence). Trimming stripped 2 bases from V and 6 bases from J, with 7 bases between. CDR3: CASSYRAYEKLFF. The CDR3 nucleotides are TGTGCCAGCAGTTACCGGGCATATGAAAAACTGTTTTTT.

The chain has TRBV5-4 and TRBJ1-2, with 7 bases aligning to TRBD1. This CDR3 spans 15 amino acids. CDR1 is SGHNT, CDR2 YYREEE, per germline (reference sequence). V was pared by 3 bases and J by 4 bases, with 9 bases of the junction left unmatched. CDR3 sequence (DNA): TGTGCCAGCAGCTGGCCGGGACAGTTAACCTATGGCTACACCTTC. Residues: CASSWPGQLTYGYTF.

The V gene is TRBV4-1, the J gene TRBJ1-1; TRBD1 agrees at 9 bases. V gave up 4 bases and J gave up 8 bases; unmatched junction bases: 8. Germline V gene sequence: CDR1 MGHRA, CDR2 YSYEKL. This CDR3 comprises 14 residues. Here the CDR3 reads CASSRLQGAREAFF. The CDR3 nucleotides read TGCGCCAGCAGCCGTTTACAGGGGGCCCGAGAAGCTTTCTTT.

The chain recombines TRBV5-1 with TRBJ2-7, with 8 bases that match TRBD2. The V gene end was trimmed by 4 bases and the J gene end by 3 bases; junction bases not matched to a gene: 9. The length of the CDR3 is 15 residues. Germline CDR1 and CDR2: SGHRS and YFSETQ. CDR3 in amino acids: CASSRTSQPYYEQYF. CDR3 nucleotides: TGCGCCAGCAGCAGGACTAGCCAACCCTACTACGAGCAGTACTTC.

This clone was counted a single time. The V gene is TRBV4-1, the J gene TRBJ2-7, with 9 bases fitting TRBD1. The CDR3 totals 17 residues. Germline CDR1 MGHRA, CDR2 YSYEKL. V was pared by 4 bases and J by 4 bases, with 14 bases of the junction left unmatched. This CDR3 reads CASSRTGTGLPLYEQYF. In DNA form, the CDR3 reads TGCGCCAGCAGCCGAACCGGGACAGGGCTTCCCCTTTACGAGCAGTACTTC.

The chain employs TRBV13 and TRBJ2-1; 8 bases agree with TRBD2. Trimming took 1 base from V and 4 from J; bases not matched to a gene: 12. CDR3 length equals 18 residues. Germline V lookup: CDR1 PRHDT, CDR2 FYEKMQ (reference sequence). The CDR3 region is CASSLEGFGGGRYNEQFF. The CDR3, as DNA: TGTGCCAGCAGCTTAGAGGGCTTCGGGGGGGGAAGGTACAATGAGCAGTTCTTC.